This TCR beta chain was retrieved from a study of blood T cell repertoires in COVID-19. For the study at large: T cells, B-cell-depleted T cells, or PBMCs supplied cDNA or gDNA.

Germline V gene sequence: CDR1 SGHTA, CDR2 FQGTGA. The CDR3 loop spans 13 amino acids. Trimming took off 0 bases at V and 10 bases at J, with 10 bases between the two ends. Participant ages covered about 18 to 89 years across 25 or so US areas. Participants classified as exposed had met a COVID-19 case within 2 weeks before study entry. Methods used by the authors: Reference gene primer amplification gave nucleated cell count estimates. Assay: immunoSEQ multiplex PCR; the TCRdb copy retains only in-frame clones and omits some. That table furnishes V, J and clone size, whereas the DNA furnished D and trimming. The sample records hundreds of thousands of clones, roughly four fifths being singletons.

The TCR sequence derives from a man in his forties who had been exposed to COVID-19. V is TRBV7-3 and J is TRBJ2-1, with TRBD1 as a possible D gene (6 bases). The sequencing input was PBMCs or T cells enriched from blood (not recorded which). CDR3 coding DNA: TGTGCCAGCAGCTTAACTCCAGGGGAAGAGCAGTTCTTC. Translation: CASSLTPGEEQFF.